The TCR beta chain under discussion was sequenced for a study of T cell clonality in common variable immunodeficiency. The study, taken as a whole, reports: Reportedly, TCR beta sequences from common variable immunodeficiency showed fewer deletions and N-nucleotide insertions. Compared with healthy controls, CVID subjects showed increased TCRbeta clonality, mostly in about a third.

From germline, CDR1 is SGHTA and CDR2 FQGNSA. V shed 5 bases and J 2 bases; nucleotides not matched to a gene: 9. The CDR3 is 15 residues long. In this sample, this clone turned up many times. Its antigen is still unknown. The CDR3 end falls 3 residues outside the read, so it is completed with the germline J gene. TCRdb's table, derived via immunoSEQ multiplex PCR, lists solely in-frame clones and lacks some. Singletons are absent from the sample, which has 50,000 to 60,000 clones. The clonotype comes from a person between 18 and 70 years old in good health. The rearrangement uses TRBV7-2 and TRBJ2-7; TRBD1 agrees at 7 bases. The specimen was peripheral blood mononuclear cells. CDR3 amino acids: CASSPFRDRTYEQYF. The CDR3 bases that were read are TGTGCCAGCAGCCCCTTCCGGGACAGAACCTACGAG.